This T cell receptor (beta chain) was recorded in a study of blood T cells in healthy people across ages. Trimming cost V 3 bases and J 7 bases; bases outside gene matches: 5. The CDR3 totals 14 residues. CDR1 and CDR2 from the germline V gene are MNHEY and SMNVEV (reference sequence). This clonotype was observed many times. Researchers collected around 11 milliliters of peripheral blood from every single donor. The second PCR ran about 6 to 11 cycles with a sample-barcoded 5' primer and J-beta primers. Every individual sample yielded 2.5 million or more paired-end reads (each containing CDR3). TCRdb redid the calling of the 5' RACE reads with MiXCR, one entry per CDR3 protein. The sample includes around 750,000 distinct CDR3 sequences, about 53% of them seen just once.

The sequence was obtained from an elderly man in good health. Specimen: blood. The chain combines TRBV27 with TRBJ2-7; 11 bases fit TRBD2. The DNA for the CDR3 is TGTGCCAGCAGTTTGATTAGCGGGAGGGGTGAGCAGTACTTC. As protein: CASSLISGRGEQYF.